This T cell receptor beta chain was obtained from a study of follicular helper T cells after annual influenza vaccination. Profiling relied on immunoSEQ multiplex PCR, and the TCRdb table lists in-frame clones only, not all of them. This table has approximately 14,000 clones, roughly 74% appearing once. Broader study findings: Change in circulating plasmablasts correlated with ICOS+CD38+ cTfh clonality change. For non-cTfh compartments, undersampling could not be ruled out.

Germline V gene lookup returns CDR1 SEHNR and CDR2 FQNEAQ (reference sequence). Deletions cut 5 bases from V and 7 bases from J, with 21 bases between. This CDR3 comprises 16 residues. This clone has a handful of counts. No antigen is known for it. The time point: 2015-2016 season, pre-vaccination. Subjects lived in the community and lacked influenza vaccine within the prior 6 months. Vaccine contraindications, substance abuse, HIV/AIDS, active malignancy and active illness excluded donors. Specimen: CXCR5- memory CD4+ T cells sorted from blood, collected on the day of influenza vaccination. V is TRBV7-9 and J is TRBJ2-1; D perhaps matches TRBD2 (6 bases). This TCR derives from an adult who received the influenza vaccine. CDR3 sequence reads: CASSPDTAGGANEQFF. DNA of the CDR3: TGTGCCAGCAGCCCGGACACAGCCGGGGGTGCAAATGAGCAGTTCTTC.